This TCR beta chain emerged from a study of blood T cell repertoires in COVID-19. The repertoire was sequenced with immunoSEQ multiplex PCR; TCRdb's copy has only in-frame clones and lacks some. The repertoire holds a few hundred thousand clones, with over 80% as singletons. The CDR3 is 13 amino acids. The V and J ends lost 3 bases and 2 bases respectively, with 7 bases between them. Source material: PBMCs or T cells enriched from blood (not recorded which). The source of this sequence is a man aged 18-30 years with acute COVID-19. This chain links TRBV12-3 or TRBV12-4 with TRBJ1-2; D is perhaps TRBD1 (5 bases). Here the CDR3 reads CASSFRQNYGYTF. CDR3 nucleotides: TGTGCCAGCAGTTTCAGACAGAACTATGGCTACACCTTC.